This TCR beta chain came from a study of cytomegalovirus exposure and HLA in healthy donors (dated by TCRdb to about 2017). For context, the study as a whole: An earlier analysis of roughly 630 of the donors reported about 250 Gb of sequence data and 120 million or so unique TCR beta sequences from some 180 million T cells. A later analysis re-examined previously published TCR beta repertoires from about 670 donors and added high-resolution HLA genotyping to investigate patterns of TCR occurrence. Across approximately 420 genotyped donors of the cohort, an average of roughly 230,000 unique TCR beta nucleotide sequences per donor were sequenced, and 15% to 20% of those sequences were non-productive. The study profiled the T cell repertoires of 666 subjects by immunosequencing and related them to cytomegalovirus serostatus. Roughly 5 DR-DQ haplotypes were handled as single units for association and clustering, since linkage in the cohort was strong. Every repertoire in the discovery cohort had been generated on one and the same sequencing platform. Along with the roughly 610-subject first cohort, a separate validation cohort of over a hundred different subjects was used. The study aimed to test whether signatures of past pathogen exposure could be identified by cataloging public T cell receptors. HLA typing covered class I and class II loci at four-digit resolution. In an earlier analysis of 500 to 650 of the donors, high-throughput TCR beta sequencing was used to judge whether each TCR beta V gene segment behaved as functional or pseudogenic. Genome-wide SNP genotypes for about 65% of the roughly 700 donors were used in a later genetic analysis, which treated that subset as a discovery cohort. The later analysis used no new phenotypic data to find candidate immune exposures, relying instead on TCR beta sequences and their occurrence across donors. The genetic ancestry cluster associated with self-reported Caucasian donors included about 81% of the approximately 400 genotyped donors. About 280 gigabases of sequencing data and around 85 million unique TCR sequences made up an early release that covered fewer than 650 HLA-typed donors. The number of donors typed differed by locus, with about 620-630 for A, B, C, DRB1 and DQB1, more than 500 for DQA1, 606 for DPA1, and some 440 for DPB1. To predict cytomegalovirus infection status, the study brought together high-throughput TCR immunosequencing, statistical association of individual TCRs with disease status, and machine learning. Donor age, sex, ethnicity and CMV serostatus were collected together with the repertoire data. General findings and caveats noted by the study authors: Across donors, most TCR sequences were observed very rarely, whereas some public TCRs were present in many individuals. A later analysis associated 15,000 to 20,000 TCR beta sequences with specific HLA alleles at a false discovery rate of 0.05. A later genetic analysis associated a missense DCLRE1C variant with V-gene and J-gene trimming of TCR beta chains, and an independent cohort replicated the association. Assigning TCR associations to individual alleles was difficult when HLA alleles, especially DR and DQ, strongly co-occurred. Linkage disequilibrium might explain the correlated functional status among segregating V segments, but an unknown experimental factor could not be ruled out. Because the 87-base-pair reads could not distinguish some IMGT-functional V segments, including TRBV6-2 and TRBV6-3, those segments were excluded. The presence/absence analyses assumed that sequencing depth was roughly uniform across donors, and that assumption may not be true. In the study, about 150 TCR beta chains were listed as associated with cytomegalovirus. A cluster of highly shared sequence variants was judged likely to represent a technical artifact of the sequencing pipeline. For the cohort, immune exposure information was limited to CMV serostatus. In vitro tests confirmed that a few of the cytomegalovirus-associated TCR beta chains recognize cytomegalovirus antigens. A later analysis found that TCR association rates varied across HLA loci, with DRB1 alleles showing the most associated TCRs and HLA-C alleles the fewest. Only TCR beta chains were sequenced in this cohort, and the absence of alpha or paired-chain data limited detectable features. A further reported finding was that TCR beta sequences accurately predicted the HLA-A and HLA-B alleles for most subjects in the first cohort. Cytomegalovirus status was reported to be diagnosed by the classifier with high specificity and sensitivity in both the original and validation cohorts. Several of the top co-occurrence clusters appeared to be linked to parvovirus B19, influenza, CMV and Epstein-Barr virus, according to a later analysis. Because some donors lacked HLA typing at each locus, the association tests relied only on the typed subset. In a later analysis, HLA-associated TCR beta chains were found to be more clonally expanded and to have lower generation probabilities than equally common non-associated chains. According to the authors, the approach could potentially be generalized to other disease states and immunological phenotypes. In a later genetic analysis, fewer N-insertions in productive TCRs were reported among donors in an Asian-associated ancestry cluster than the 666-donor mean. The earlier analysis of about 600 of the donors excluded approximately 17 rarely observed V segments, including chromosome 9 orphons, because counts were too low. Broadly in line with IMGT annotations, most TCR beta V segments showed up in productive rearrangements about 87% or about 30% of the time in an earlier analysis of approximately 600 of the donors. A later analysis found that most CMV-associated TCR beta chains appeared HLA-restricted, with HLA associations seemingly driven largely by CMV exposure.

Library preparation used the immunoSEQ multiplex PCR assay. For the multiplex PCR, a mixture combining 60 forward primers for TCR Vbeta segments and 13 reverse primers for TCR Jbeta segments was used. The CDR3 region of rearranged TCR beta genes was amplified from genomic DNA with a multiplex PCR assay. The Illumina HiSeq System was used to sequence the amplified TCR beta libraries as 87-base-pair reads. Per the authors' processing: In a later analysis, tens of millions of unique TCR beta chains were counted across the approximately 640 repertoires, and approximately 9.9 million of these chains were shared by at least two donors. Raw reads were error-corrected and collapsed into unique sequences by a nearest-neighbor algorithm in which closely related sequences were merged to remove PCR and sequencing errors. V, D and J gene segments were assigned by aligning CDR3 sequences to IMGT reference sequences. Each retained sequence needed at least a six-nucleotide match to both a V gene segment and a J gene segment. Rearrangements were called productive when the CDR3 lacked stop codons and stayed in frame with V and J; all others were non-productive. CDR3 was defined according to IMGT convention as the region running from the second conserved V-encoded cysteine to the conserved J-encoded phenylalanine. In an earlier analysis of some 550 of the donors, sequences lacking an unambiguous match to a single V gene segment were excluded. An earlier analysis of almost 600 of the donors classified V segments as functional when productive rearrangements were above 56.7% and as segregating when the standard deviation between donors was above 5%. A statistical classification framework was built for diagnosing cytomegalovirus status from the catalog of TCR beta chain sequences. V and J gene assignment, in a later analysis, came from comparing TCR nucleotide sequences with IMGT/GENE-DB human TR gene sequences. In a later analysis, CDR3 sequences and most-parsimonious VDJ recombination scenarios were assigned using the TCRdist pipeline. In a later analysis, each TCR beta chain was defined by its CDR3 amino acid sequence together with its V-gene family, and reads without a unique V-gene family were excluded. In a later analysis, some 600 highly shared, low-generation-probability nucleotide sequences were removed to address suspected cross-contamination and a sequencing artifact. In a later analysis, a clonal expansion index was calculated for each public chain from normalized within-repertoire ranks of inferred template counts. A later analysis computed generation probabilities with a VDJ recombination model fitted to out-of-frame rearrangements, and checked the results against IGoR. In a later analysis, hypergeometric tests were used to score TCR-TCR, TCR-HLA and TCR-CMV co-occurrence, with a repertoire-size bias correction applied to TCR pairs. To estimate false discovery rates, a later analysis permuted the HLA or CMV assignments 20 times. A later analysis grouped co-occurring TCRs with DBSCAN, adding TCRdist sequence similarity when clustering within HLA-allele-positive subsets. For co-occurrence clustering, repertoires with fewer than 30,000 or more than 120,000 public chains were excluded, along with 4 to 6 repertoires with anomalous nucleotide sharing. The table was pulled from immuneACCESS by TCRdb, which kept in-frame rearrangements only. Such tables lose some clones; where checked, under half of the loss comes from unresolved V genes, and the rest has no known cause. The V and J calls and clone size were taken over from that table, and D and trimming were inferred from the DNA. The sample table includes under 200,000 clones. The biggest ten clones account for about 6.8% of the sample.

From the cysteine through the phenylalanine, the CDR3 covers 12 amino acids. The DNA shown is the 36-base CDR3, in frame from base 1. The germline V gene (reference sequence) gives CDR1 as SEHNR and CDR2 as FQNEAQ. As for this clone: The specificity of this receptor is unknown. A junction end diverges from the germline sequence, so it may reflect a read error.

In total, 500 to 700 healthy bone marrow donors made up the cohort. Cohort members were all nominally healthy when sampled, although unrecorded immune exposures were likely present. The donor was CMV seronegative and was included in the group of 352 seronegative cohort members. A peripheral blood sample was collected from each donor, and TCR beta sequencing was performed on peripheral blood mononuclear cells. Genomic DNA was extracted from the blood cell samples with the Qiagen DNeasy Blood Extraction Kit. Sample: PBMCs. The origin of this receptor is a man younger than 45 in good health and CMV-seronegative. The sequence joins TRBV7-9 to TRBJ2-1; D gene: possibly TRBD1, on 6 matching bases. The CDR3 loop reads CASSLEGVRNVF. The sequence in DNA is TGTGCCAGCAGCTTAGAGGGGGTACGGAACGTCTTC.